The present T cell receptor beta chain was sequenced within a study of regulatory T cells in long-lasting Graves disease. Study in general: With positive TSH receptor antibodies and over 5 years of antithyroid drugs, Graves' disease was considered persistent.

The time point was: persistent/refractory GD, antithyroid drugs over 5 years with positive TRAb. Preparation of the TCR library used RNA extracted from PBMCs. The CDR3 runs 15 residues. The germline V and J ends were trimmed by 4 bases and 6 bases, with 14 bases remaining between them. CDR1 and CDR2 from the germline V gene are SGHTS and YDEGEE. On this clonotype itself: The antigen remains unidentified.

Notes on the study in general: Blood alone, not thyroid tissue, was studied.

For TCR beta, libraries came from iRepertoire HTBI primers and Arm-PCR of CDR3 regions. TCRdb re-called the multiplex PCR reads through MiXCR, storing one row per CDR3 protein. The repertoire has about 470,000 distinct CDR3 sequences, roughly a fifth of them found once; the top ten carry around 7%. The sample was peripheral blood mononuclear cells (PBMCs), taken when the disease was refractory, from a patient treated with antithyroid drugs. The V gene is TRBV5-8, the J gene TRBJ1-6; D possibly corresponds to TRBD1 (6 bases). This TCR derives from a female donor with Graves disease. CDR3 residues: CASSRPDRINSPLHF. In nucleotides, the CDR3 is TGTGCCAGCAGCAGACCCGACAGGATTAATTCACCCCTCCACTTT.